This entry lists 10 T cell receptor beta chains sequenced from one sample in a study of cytomegalovirus exposure and HLA in healthy donors. The PCR made use of 60 Vbeta and 13 Jbeta primers. Some clones are missing from TCRdb's copy, which holds only in-frame ones; the method was immunoSEQ multiplex PCR. This sample has 30,000 to 45,000 clones, with roughly four fifths found just once. Sequencing was performed on PBMCs. All receptors come from a woman aged 40 to 50 in good health and CMV-seronegative.

This clone was picked up a small number of times. The V gene is TRBV19, the J gene TRBJ1-6; D gene unclear. Trimming removed 6 bases at V and 12 bases at J, with 15 bases between. Germline V gene lookup returns CDR1 LNHDA and CDR2 SQIVND (reference sequence). The CDR3 sequence is 13 residues long. The DNA for the CDR3 is TGTGCCAGTAGCGAAATCGGGTCTCAACCCCTCCACTTT. It specifies CASSEIGSQPLHF.

This chain joins TRBV19 and TRBJ1-1, with a weak D call TRBD1 (6 bases). CDR3 length equals 15 residues. Trimming removed 6 bases at V and 1 base at J, with 15 bases between. Germline values: CDR1 LNHDA, CDR2 SQIVND (reference sequence). The CDR3 protein is CASSFPGHWNTEAFF. As DNA, the CDR3 is TGTGCCAGTAGCTTTCCGGGACATTGGAACACTGAAGCTTTCTTT.

This clone was detected only once. CDR3 sequence: CSVGMTGGNTEAFF. In DNA, the CDR3 is TGCAGCGTTGGGATGACAGGGGGGAACACTGAAGCTTTCTTT. The V and J genes are TRBV29-1 and TRBJ1-1; 9 nucleotides line up with TRBD1. V dropped 4 bases and J dropped 1; count of bases not matched to a gene: 4. CDR1 and CDR2 (germline): SQVTM, ANQGSEA. CDR3 length equals 14 residues.

CDR3 in amino acids: CASSEGTGGVEKLFF. Written as DNA, the CDR3 is TGTGCCAGCAGTGAAGGGACAGGGGGGGTTGAAAAACTGTTTTTT. The J gene is TRBJ1-4, the V gene TRBV6-1, with 10 bases that match TRBD1. CDR3 length: 15 amino acids. V was pared by 1 base and J by 7 bases, with 3 bases of the junction left unmatched. In germline, CDR1 is MNHNS, CDR2 SASEGT.

This clone has only one observation. The chain recombines TRBV4-3 with TRBJ2-3; D might be TRBD2 (5 bases). The CDR3 totals 13 residues. CDR1 is LGHNA and CDR2 is YSLEER in the germline V gene. V lost 1 base and J lost 8, with 10 bases in between. In nucleotides, the CDR3 is TGCGCCAGCAGCCAAGGCCCACTAGTTACGCAGTATTTT. This translates into CASSQGPLVTQYF.

This chain connects TRBV5-1 to TRBJ2-3; TRBD2 might be the D (6 bases). With 4 bases removed from V and 5 bases from J, the gap between germline ends came to 23 bases. The germline V gene encodes CDR1 SGHRS and CDR2 YFSETQ. The CDR3 extends over 17 amino acids. CDR3 amino acids: CASSGLLGTTEGDTQYF. DNA for the CDR3: TGCGCCAGCAGCGGCCTCCTGGGGACGACGGAGGGAGATACGCAGTATTTT.

V gene TRBV4-2 combines with J gene TRBJ2-3; D unclear. V shed 0 bases and J shed 2 bases, with 9 bases lying between them. The CDR3 spans 15 residues. The germline CDR1 and CDR2 sequences are LGHNA and YNFKEQ. This chain's CDR3 is CASSQDWASTDTQYF. In nucleotides, the CDR3 is TGTGCCAGCAGCCAAGATTGGGCTTCCACAGATACGCAGTATTTT.

The V call is TRBV25-1, the J call TRBJ2-5; D may be TRBD1 (6 bases). The CDR3 runs 14 residues. CDR1 is MGHDK, CDR2 SYGVNS, per germline. V lost 8 bases, J lost 5 bases, and 18 bases lay in between. For the CDR3, the DNA is TGTGCCAGCCGGGGCCAGGGGTCTCTCGAGACCCAGTACTTC. Protein: CASRGQGSLETQYF. The full variable domain, with the rest looked up from reference TRBV25-1 and TRBJ2-5, is EADIYQTPRYLVIGTGKKITLECSQTMGHDKMYWYQQDPGMELHLIHYSYGVNSTEKGDLSSESTVSRIRTEHFPLTLESARPSHTSQYLCASRGQGSLETQYFGPGTRLLVL.

The chain couples TRBV7-2 to TRBJ1-6, with 7 bases aligning to TRBD1. The CDR3 is 15 residues long. V lost 6 bases, J lost 5 bases, and 7 bases stayed unmatched. The germline CDR1 and CDR2 sequences are SGHTA and FQGNSA. CDR3 DNA: TGTGCCAGCAGACGCGGGACAGCCGATAATTCACCCCTCCACTTT. This translates into CASRRGTADNSPLHF.

The rearrangement joins TRBV11-3 to TRBJ2-1; 9 bases align to TRBD2. This CDR3 has 15 residues. V gave up 1 base and J gave up 5 bases; unmatched junction bases: 3. CDR1 is SGHNT and CDR2 is YENEEA in the germline V gene. As DNA, the CDR3 is TGTGCCAGCAGCTTAGGTCTAGCGGGGCACAATGAGCAGTTCTTC. Protein product: CASSLGLAGHNEQFF. Complete variable domain (other parts from reference TRBV11-3 and TRBJ2-1): EAGVVQSPRYKIIEKKQPVAFWCNPISGHNTLYWYLQNLGQGPELLIRYENEEAVDDSQLPKDRFSAERLKGVDSTLKIQPAELGDSAVYLCASSLGLAGHNEQFFGPGTRLTVL.